Reported below is one T cell receptor (beta chain). As yet, its antigen is unknown. This CDR3 region has 15 residues. Trimming cost V 4 bases and J 0 bases, with 13 bases left between them. CDR1 and CDR2 from the germline V gene are MGHDK and SYGVNS. The data derive from a study of PD-1 blockade in classical Hodgkin lymphoma. Each patient relapsed following autologous stem cell transplantation, and prior brentuximab vedotin exposure differed. The table came from immunoSEQ multiplex PCR; TCRdb's copy has only in-frame clones and leaves some out. The sample yields roughly 150,000 clones, 78% seen once. Study outcomes and limitations: Complete responders' diversity at baseline resembled that of newly diagnosed patients. A significant rise in TCR diversity was seen by C4D1 for CD4+ cells but not for CD8+ cells.

The sequencing used peripheral blood mononuclear cells (PBMCs), collected before the second cycle of nivolumab. The chain combines TRBV25-1 with TRBJ2-7; D is unresolved. The TCR sequence derives from a human donor with classical Hodgkin lymphoma. CDR3 sequence reads: CASSAPRQASYEQYF. The CDR3 DNA reads as TGTGCCAGCAGTGCCCCGCGCCAGGCCTCCTACGAGCAGTACTTC.